One sample yielded the 24 T cell receptor beta chains listed below, sequenced in a study of T cells after yellow fever vaccination. Each CDR3 protein gets one entry after TCRdb re-called the 5' RACE reads with MiXCR. The sample lists 360,000 or so distinct CDR3 sequences, roughly 11% occurring once. The sequences come from PBMCs, collected on the day of the first yellow fever vaccination. These receptors were collected from a man aged 18 to 35 who received the YFV17D yellow fever vaccine.

The chain has TRBV20-1 and TRBJ2-1; 8 bases agree with TRBD2. The CDR3 totals 11 residues. CDR1 and CDR2 (germline): DFQATT, SNEGSKA (reference sequence). V dropped 1 base and J dropped 10; count of bases not matched to a gene: 0. Written as DNA, the CDR3 is TGCAGTGCTAGAGGCGGGGGGGAGCAGTTCTTC. Protein product: CSARGGGEQFF.

This clonotype occurred a few times. J is TRBJ2-7 and V is TRBV30; D may be TRBD1 or TRBD2 (5 bases each). The CDR3 is 17 residues long. V gave up 1 base and J gave up 0 bases, with 19 bases separating them. The germline V gene encodes CDR1 GTSNPN and CDR2 SVGIG (reference sequence). The CDR3 loop reads CAWSGPPGTPSSYEQYF. Here the CDR3 DNA reads TGTGCCTGGAGTGGGCCCCCCGGGACCCCGAGCTCCTACGAGCAGTACTTC.

In this sample, this clonotype turned up many times. The chain recombines TRBV3-1 with TRBJ2-3, with D perhaps matching TRBD1 or TRBD2 (5 bases each). The ends were cut back, 1 base at V and 2 bases at J, with 10 bases in the middle. This CDR3 comprises 15 residues. Germline V gives CDR1 LGHDT, CDR2 YNNKEL (reference sequence). The CDR3 protein is CASSQGVGTTDTQYF. The DNA for the CDR3 is TGTGCCAGCAGCCAAGGTGTGGGGACCACAGATACGCAGTATTTT.

V usage is TRBV14 and J usage is TRBJ2-5, with 8 bases matching TRBD2. Germline-derived CDR1 and CDR2 are SGHDN and FVKESK. The CDR3 totals 16 residues. The V gene end was trimmed by 1 base and the J gene end by 1 base; junction bases not matched to a gene: 5. CDR3 in DNA: TGTGCCAGCAGCCAAGGCGGGGGGCGAATCCAAGAGACCCAGTACTTC. It is translated as CASSQGGGRIQETQYF.

This chain uses TRBV7-2 with TRBJ2-3; unclear D gene. V was shortened by 1 base and J by 4 bases, with 9 bases between the two germline ends. CDR1 and CDR2 from the germline V gene are SGHTA and FQGNSA. The CDR3 consists of 14 residues. The CDR3 DNA follows: TGTGCCAGCAGCTTAGGCCTAACCCCAGATACGCAGTATTTT. This encodes CASSLGLTPDTQYF.

This clonotype was seen only a few times. V gene TRBV11-2 combines with J gene TRBJ2-5; D possibly corresponds to TRBD2 (5 bases). The CDR3 covers 13 residues. Looked up from germline, CDR1 is SGHAT and CDR2 is FQNNGV. With 4 bases removed from V and 2 bases from J, the gap between germline ends came to 8 bases. The CDR3 DNA follows: TGTGCCAGCAGCTGGAGGAATCAAGAGACCCAGTACTTC. Translation gives CASSWRNQETQYF.

This CDR3 reads CASSPGPYEQFF. The CDR3 region has the DNA TGTGCCAGCAGCCCGGGACCTTATGAGCAGTTCTTC. This chain uses TRBV7-3 with TRBJ2-1; D assignment may be TRBD1 or TRBD2 (5 bases each). V lost 5 bases to trimming and J lost 8 bases, with 10 bases between them. The CDR3 covers 12 residues. Germline V gene lookup returns CDR1 SGHTA and CDR2 FQGTGA.

This clonotype turned up a few times. The chain uses TRBV18 and TRBJ2-5; no clear D. The length of the CDR3 is 14 residues. V was cut by 3 bases and J by 1 base, with 9 bases left in between. CDR1 KGHSH and CDR2 LQKENI come from the germline V gene. In DNA form, the CDR3 reads TGTGCCAGCTCACCCGGCCGCGGCCAAGAGACCCAGTACTTC. Amino acid sequence: CASSPGRGQETQYF.

This clonotype was seen a few times. The chain links TRBV3-1 to TRBJ1-2, with 7 bases aligning to TRBD1. Germline trimming cut 0 bases from V and 4 bases from J; bases unmatched to any gene: 8. Germline V lookup: CDR1 LGHDT, CDR2 YNNKEL (reference sequence). This CDR3 has 16 residues. DNA of the CDR3: TGTGCCAGCAGCCAAGATTGGAGACAGGGCCCCTATGGCTACACCTTC. It is translated as CASSQDWRQGPYGYTF.

The chain is built from TRBV7-7 and TRBJ2-5; D is uncertain. Trimming left V 4 bases short and J 1 base short, with 7 bases between. The CDR3 sequence is 13 residues long. Germline V gene lookup returns CDR1 SSHAT and CDR2 FNYEAQ (reference sequence). The CDR3: CASSWRLQETQYF. Here the CDR3 DNA reads TGTGCCAGCAGCTGGCGGCTCCAAGAGACCCAGTACTTC. The full variable domain, its missing parts supplied by reference TRBV7-7 and TRBJ2-5, is GAGVSQSPRYKVTKRGQDVTLRCDPISSHATLYWYQQALGQGPEFLTYFNYEAQPDKSGLPSDRFSAERPEGSISTLTIQRTEQRDSAMYRCASSWRLQETQYFGPGTRLLVL.

This chain uses TRBV6-1 with TRBJ2-7; 7 bases line up with TRBD1. Germline lookup yields CDR1 MNHNS and CDR2 SASEGT. This CDR3 is built from 14 residues. CDR3 region: CASTETPGGYEQYV. CDR3 nucleotide sequence: TGTGCCAGCACTGAAACCCCAGGGGGCTACGAGCAGTACGTC.

This clonotype was counted a few times. The chain carries TRBV7-9 and TRBJ2-5; 9 bases are a match to TRBD2. With 3 bases clipped from V and 4 bases from J, the junction kept 6 bases outside the gene matches. Germline CDR1 reads SEHNR; CDR2 reads FQNEAQ (reference sequence). This CDR3 has 15 amino acids. In nucleotides, the CDR3 is TGTGCCAGCAGCTTTGGGACTAGCTTGAGAGAGACCCAGTACTTC. Its translation is CASSFGTSLRETQYF.

This clonotype was found a few times. This chain connects TRBV14 to TRBJ2-1, with 7 bases fitting TRBD2. The length of the CDR3 is 13 residues. Germline V lookup: CDR1 SGHDN, CDR2 FVKESK. Trimming took 7 bases from V and 3 from J; bases not matched to a gene: 3. The CDR3 reads CASTSGNYNEQFF. Written as DNA, the CDR3 is TGTGCCAGCACTAGCGGAAACTACAATGAGCAGTTCTTC.

V usage is TRBV5-4 and J usage is TRBJ1-1; TRBD1 matches 9 bases. The V segment lost 4 bases and the J segment 4 bases; nucleotides outside the gene matches: 11. The CDR3 is 16 amino acids. Germline V gene sequence: CDR1 SGHNT, CDR2 YYREEE (reference sequence). The CDR3 loop reads CASSGQGQGTVTEAFF. The CDR3 nucleotides are TGTGCCAGCAGCGGCCAGGGACAGGGTACAGTCACTGAAGCTTTCTTT.

This clonotype came up many times. The V gene is TRBV20-1, the J gene TRBJ2-1, with D possibly TRBD2 on 5 matching bases. CDR3 size: 14 residues. V gave up 0 bases and J gave up 2 bases, with 8 bases separating them. Germline CDR1 and CDR2: DFQATT and SNEGSKA (reference sequence). The DNA of the CDR3 is TGCAGTGCTAGAGATTTAGCGCCCTACAATGAGCAGTTCTTC. Translation: CSARDLAPYNEQFF.

The chain joins TRBV19 to TRBJ2-1, with a possible D match to TRBD1 (6 bases). The CDR3 totals 15 residues. V gave up 7 bases and J gave up 1 base, with 14 bases separating them. Germline-derived CDR1 and CDR2 are LNHDA and SQIVND (reference sequence). The CDR3 loop is CASTAEGESYNEQFF. CDR3 nucleotides: TGTGCCAGTACCGCCGAGGGGGAATCCTACAATGAGCAGTTCTTC.

This clonotype came up a few times. V and J are TRBV5-1 and TRBJ2-1; TRBD2 aligns across 8 bases. The germline V gene has CDR1 SGHRS and CDR2 YFSETQ. V lost 5 bases and J lost 10; bases outside the gene matches: 17. The CDR3 sequence is 16 residues long. The DNA of the CDR3 is TGCGCCAGCAGTTCCCAAGGCGGGGGGCTGCGGGGCGAGCAGTTCTTC. It specifies CASSSQGGGLRGEQFF.

V and J are TRBV5-1 and TRBJ1-5; D not certain. This CDR3 is built from 15 residues. The V end lost 0 bases, the J end lost 4 bases, and 11 bases lay between the germline ends. Germline-derived CDR1 and CDR2 are SGHRS and YFSETQ. The CDR3 coding sequence is TGCGCCAGCAGCTTGGATACATGGGGTAATCAGCCCCAGCATTTT. The encoded protein is CASSLDTWGNQPQHF. The whole variable domain, remainder taken from reference TRBV5-1 and TRBJ1-5, is KAGVTQTPRYLIKTRGQQVTLSCSPISGHRSVSWYQQTPGQGLQFLFEYFSETQRNKGNFPGRFSGRQFSNSRSEMNVSTLELGDSALYLCASSLDTWGNQPQHFGDGTRLSIL.

The chain recombines TRBV7-2 with TRBJ2-5, with no clear D. The length of the CDR3 is 13 residues. The germline gives CDR1 SGHTA, CDR2 FQGNSA. The ends were cut back, 4 bases at V and 3 bases at J, with 9 bases in the middle. The CDR3 here is CASSSKREETQYF. The CDR3 DNA sequence: TGTGCCAGCAGCTCAAAAAGGGAAGAGACCCAGTACTTC. The full variable domain, rest sourced from reference TRBV7-2 and TRBJ2-5, is GAGVSQSPSNKVTEKGKDVELRCDPISGHTALYWYRQSLGQGLEFLIYFQGNSAPDKSGLPSDRFSAERTGGSVSTLTIQRTQQEDSAVYLCASSSKREETQYFGPGTRLLVL.

This clonotype was seen ten or more times. This chain uses TRBV7-2 with TRBJ2-7, with D unresolved. With 2 bases removed from V and 0 bases from J, the gap between germline ends came to 11 bases. The V gene's germline CDR1 is SGHTA and CDR2 FQGNSA. This CDR3 contains 15 residues. The CDR3 loop is CASSLNGPNSYEQYF. CDR3 nucleotides: TGTGCCAGCAGCTTAAATGGCCCAAACTCCTACGAGCAGTACTTC.

The chain has TRBV4-3 and TRBJ2-3; D is undetermined. This CDR3 comprises 15 residues. Trimming cost V 4 bases and J 0 bases, with 11 bases left between them. The germline CDR1 and CDR2 sequences are LGHNA and YSLEER. CDR3 protein: CASSLQLGSTDTQYF. The CDR3 DNA follows: TGCGCCAGCAGCCTACAACTTGGCAGCACAGATACGCAGTATTTT.

This clonotype was found a few times. The CDR3 nucleotides read TGTGCCTGGAGGCTAGAGGGGGGGCAGTATAATTCACCCCTCCACTTT. Amino acid sequence: CAWRLEGGQYNSPLHF. The V and J genes are TRBV30 and TRBJ1-6, with a possible D match to TRBD1 (6 bases). The CDR3 spans 16 residues. Trimming removed 3 bases from V and 4 bases from J, with 16 bases in between. Per the germline V gene, CDR1 is GTSNPN and CDR2 is SVGIG (reference sequence).

The V gene is TRBV5-1, the J gene TRBJ2-2; 9 positions agree with TRBD2. With 4 bases clipped from V and 8 bases from J, the junction kept 6 bases outside the gene matches. The CDR3 contains 14 residues. Germline V CDR1 and CDR2: SGHRS, YFSETQ. CDR3 bases: TGCGCCAGCAGCCTGGGGACTAGCTCGGGGGAGCTGTTTTTT. Translation: CASSLGTSSGELFF.

This clonotype has a single count. The DNA for the CDR3 is TGTGCCAGCAGTTCGCTCGACAGGGAGGCTTGGGAGACCCAGTACTTC. Translating it yields CASSSLDREAWETQYF. The chain employs TRBV27 and TRBJ2-5; D perhaps matches TRBD1 (7 bases). Germline V gene sequence: CDR1 MNHEY, CDR2 SMNVEV (reference sequence). This CDR3 region has 16 residues. Trimming left V 4 bases short and J 5 bases short, with 20 bases between.